The clone carrying this T cell receptor (beta chain) was counted a few times. The repertoire was sequenced with immunoSEQ multiplex PCR; TCRdb's copy has only in-frame clones and lacks some. Of roughly 190,000 clones listed, about nine tenths were seen once; the top ten hold 1.5% to 2%. This sample was taken from a study of control samples from healthy donors and cancer patients. Germline CDR1 and CDR2: LNHDA and SQIVND (reference sequence). CDR3 length equals 15 residues. V was clipped by 6 bases and J by 1 base; unmatched bases: 3. The sample was blood. The V and J genes are TRBV19 and TRBJ2-3, with 11 bases lining up with TRBD2. The receptor's source is a man under 40 in good health. The CDR3 DNA reads TGTGCCAGTAGCGCACTAGCGGGGGGCACAGATACGCAGTATTTT. It translates to CASSALAGGTDTQYF.